This T cell receptor (beta chain) was identified in a study of cytomegalovirus exposure and HLA in healthy donors. The wider study: HLA-typed donors were the source of around 87 million unique TCRs, which an early data release held.

This PCR relied on a set of 60 Vbeta primers and 13 Jbeta primers. The table came from immunoSEQ multiplex PCR; TCRdb's copy has only in-frame clones and leaves some out. The sample records approximately 150,000 clones, approximately 67% being singletons. In the case of this clone: Its antigen is not identified.

General study findings and limits: A later analysis reportedly found fewer N-insertions in an Asian-associated ancestry cluster than the approximately 670-donor mean. Productive rates of about 87% or about 30% were seen for most TCR beta V segments in an earlier analysis.

The V and J ends lost 4 bases and 3 bases, in that order; junction bases with no gene match: 5. Germline CDR1 MGHDK, CDR2 SYGVNS. The CDR3 has 14 residues. The chain uses TRBV25-1 and TRBJ1-2, with 7 bases fitting TRBD1. This clonotype originated in a woman aged 18-29 years in good health and CMV-seropositive. The material sequenced was PBMCs. The CDR3 sequence: CASSVQGKDYGYTF. CDR3 sequence (DNA): TGTGCCAGCAGTGTACAGGGGAAGGACTATGGCTACACCTTC.